The 8 T cell receptor beta chains in this list originate from one sample, sequenced in a study of T cells in Graves' hyperthyroidism and ophthalmopathy. TCR beta CDR3 sequences were amplified from RNA transcripts. Carried out on the TCR CDR3, a first-round RT-PCR used the HTBI primer set. TCRdb independently ran MiXCR on the multiplex PCR reads; one entry per CDR3 protein. Of 350,000 to 400,000 distinct CDR3 sequences listed, approximately 19% were seen once; the top ten hold 3.7%. The sequenced material came from blood. These receptors all stem from a woman under 30 with Graves' hyperthyroidism.

Many counts were recorded for this clonotype. V gene TRBV12-3 or TRBV12-4 combines with J gene TRBJ1-5; 9 nucleotides match TRBD1. The trim removed 1 base at V and 0 bases at J, leaving 4 bases unmatched. The CDR3 sequence is 17 residues long. DNA of the CDR3: TGTGCCAGCAGTTTAGGAGGGACAGGGCGTAGCAATCAGCCCCAGCATTTT. This codes for CASSLGGTGRSNQPQHF.

This clonotype has a count of ten or more. The chain recombines TRBV15 with TRBJ1-1, with D possibly TRBD1 on 5 matching bases. Trimming pared 0 bases from V and 5 bases from J, leaving 16 bases between. The CDR3 runs to 16 residues. The V gene's germline CDR1 is LNHNV and CDR2 YYDKDF (reference sequence). This CDR3 reads CATSRDPRGGRTEAFF. CDR3 sequence (DNA): TGTGCCACCAGCAGAGACCCTCGGGGGGGGAGGACTGAAGCTTTCTTT. The variable domain in full, completed from reference TRBV15 and TRBJ1-1, reads DAMVIQNPRYQVTQFGKPVTLSCSQTLNHNVMYWYQQKSSQAPKLLFHYYDKDFNNEADTPDNFQSRRPNTSFCFLDIRSPGLGDTAMYLCATSRDPRGGRTEAFFGQGTRLTVV.

Only a few counts were recorded for this clonotype. The J gene is TRBJ1-1, the V gene TRBV4-2; possibly TRBD1 for D (6 bases). The CDR3 is made up of 13 amino acids. Trimming stripped 5 bases from V and 8 bases from J, with 15 bases between. From germline, CDR1 is LGHNA and CDR2 YNFKEQ. This chain's CDR3 is CASSTRGRAEAFF. In DNA form, the CDR3 reads TGTGCCAGCAGCACCCGGGGGCGGGCGGAAGCTTTCTTT.

The sample holds many counts of this clonotype. The chain has TRBV20-1 and TRBJ2-7, with TRBD2 as a possible D gene (5 bases). Trimming removed 4 bases from V and 2 bases from J, with 15 bases in between. Germline V gene lookup returns CDR1 DFQATT and CDR2 SNEGSKA (reference sequence). The CDR3 sequence is 14 residues long. CDR3 sequence (DNA): TGCAGTGCTAACCCCGGCGGGCGGACCTACGAGCAGTACTTC. It yields the protein CSANPGGRTYEQYF.

With respect to this clonotype: At one end the junction does not follow the germline gene, possibly because of a read error. The chain employs TRBV12-3 or TRBV12-4 and TRBJ1-5; a weak D match, TRBD1 (6 bases). The CDR3 has 14 amino acids. The CDR3 sequence is CASSLHEVGQPQHF. CDR3 in DNA: TGTGCCAGCAGTTTGCACGAGGTAGGACAGCCTCAGCATTTT.

This clonotype was picked up many times. The chain links TRBV2 to TRBJ2-5; TRBD2 agrees at 11 bases. J was trimmed by 3 bases and V by 3 bases; bases with no gene match: 15. The V gene's germline CDR1 is SNHLY and CDR2 FYNNEI. The CDR3 contains 19 residues. The CDR3, as DNA: TGTGCCAGCAGTGATCCTATGGGGCTAGCGGGGGGATTCGAAGAGACCCAGTACTTC. Its protein is CASSDPMGLAGGFEETQYF.

This chain uses TRBV4-1 with TRBJ2-5; D perhaps matches TRBD1 (6 bases). The CDR3 loop spans 15 amino acids. V was trimmed by 4 bases and J by 3 bases, leaving 15 bases between them. Germline CDR1 reads MGHRA; CDR2 reads YSYEKL. CDR3 DNA: TGCGCCAGCAGCCCAAGTTCAGGGACAAAAGAGACCCAGTACTTC. Its translation is CASSPSSGTKETQYF.

There are many counts of this clonotype. V and J are TRBV28 and TRBJ1-1; TRBD1 matches at 7 bases. V dropped 5 bases and J dropped 3; count of bases not matched to a gene: 9. From germline, CDR1 is MDHEN and CDR2 SYDVKM. The CDR3 consists of 15 residues. CDR3: CASSTWTGKDTEAFF. Written as DNA, the CDR3 is TGTGCCAGCAGTACATGGACAGGAAAAGACACTGAAGCTTTCTTT.